This entry describes one T cell receptor beta chain. Antigen: not known. CDR1 is SGHNT, CDR2 YYREEE, per germline (reference sequence). The CDR3 contains 13 residues. V was pared by 4 bases and J by 1 base, with 8 bases between. The data were taken from a study of Tregs in tolerant kidney transplant recipients. Clones were read by immunoSEQ multiplex PCR, and TCRdb kept only the in-frame ones, dropping some. The data show about 44,000 clones, less than 97% seen once. The V and J genes are TRBV5-4 and TRBJ1-1, with D possibly being TRBD1 (6 bases). Sequences were obtained from Tregs from blood cultured with allogeneic cells. The sequence derives from a human donor in good health. CDR3 nucleotides: TGTGCCAGCAGCGTGGGACAGAACACTGAAGCTTTCTTT. It specifies CASSVGQNTEAFF.